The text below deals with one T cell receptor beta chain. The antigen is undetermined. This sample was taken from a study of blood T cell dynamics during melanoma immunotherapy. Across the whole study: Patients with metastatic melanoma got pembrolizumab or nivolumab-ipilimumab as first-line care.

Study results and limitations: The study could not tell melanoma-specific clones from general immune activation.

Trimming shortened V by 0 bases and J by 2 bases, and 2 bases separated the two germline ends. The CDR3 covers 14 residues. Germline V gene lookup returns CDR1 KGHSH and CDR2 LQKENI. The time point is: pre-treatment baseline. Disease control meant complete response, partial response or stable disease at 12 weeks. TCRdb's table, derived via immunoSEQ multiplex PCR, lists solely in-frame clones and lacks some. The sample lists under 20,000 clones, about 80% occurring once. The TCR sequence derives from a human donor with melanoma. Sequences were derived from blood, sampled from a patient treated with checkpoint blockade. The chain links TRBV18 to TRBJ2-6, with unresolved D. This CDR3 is CASSPPTGANVLTF. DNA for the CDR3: TGTGCCAGCTCACCACCGACTGGGGCCAACGTCCTGACTTTC.